Listed below are T cell receptor beta chains from one sample, sequenced in a study of control samples from healthy donors and cancer patients. The protocol was immunoSEQ multiplex PCR, while the TCRdb copy is restricted to in-frame clones and leaves out a portion. Its listing shows about 190,000 clones. Sample: blood. The receptors were gathered from a woman aged 25 to 39 in good health. Both conserved end residues are part of each CDR3. The order of the fields is CDR3 length, J gene, V gene, CDR3 protein.

CDR3 length: 15
J gene: TRBJ1-1
V gene: TRBV19
CDR3 protein: CASRRTGGGNTEAFF

CDR3 length: 13
J gene: TRBJ2-1
V gene: TRBV6-4
CDR3 protein: CASRRDRDNEQFF

CDR3 length: 13
J gene: TRBJ2-1
V gene: TRBV7-3
CDR3 protein: CASSRTQDNEQFF

CDR3 length: 15
J gene: TRBJ1-1
V gene: TRBV15
CDR3 protein: CATSTYRELTAEAFF

CDR3 length: 15
J gene: TRBJ1-6
V gene: TRBV5-8
CDR3 protein: CASSPGRGYNSPLHF

CDR3 length: 14
J gene: TRBJ1-2
V gene: TRBV27
CDR3 protein: CASSLWDSRYGYTF

CDR3 length: 14
J gene: TRBJ1-2
V gene: TRBV27
CDR3 protein: CASSLSRGQHGYTF

CDR3 length: 15
J gene: TRBJ2-1
V gene: TRBV7-8
CDR3 protein: CASSLYRSSYNEQFF

CDR3 length: 16
J gene: TRBJ2-1
V gene: TRBV18
CDR3 protein: CASSPASGGNYNEQFF

CDR3 length: 15
J gene: TRBJ1-1
V gene: TRBV28
CDR3 protein: CASSRRGLENTEAFF

CDR3 length: 15
J gene: TRBJ1-2
V gene: TRBV19
CDR3 protein: CASTIPSDGYYGYTF

CDR3 length: 13
J gene: TRBJ2-7
V gene: TRBV28
CDR3 protein: CASSLEGDYEQYF

CDR3 length: 15
J gene: TRBJ1-1
V gene: TRBV6-5
CDR3 protein: CASNGRDPRDTEAFF

CDR3 length: 14
J gene: TRBJ2-5
V gene: TRBV5-1
CDR3 protein: CASQGTSGVETQYF

CDR3 length: 13
J gene: TRBJ1-5
V gene: TRBV5-4
CDR3 protein: CASSLQGQQPQHF

CDR3 length: 15
J gene: TRBJ1-2
V gene: TRBV27
CDR3 protein: CASSFLGQGANGYTF

CDR3 length: 15
J gene: TRBJ1-6
V gene: TRBV28
CDR3 protein: CASSLRQGPNSPLHF

CDR3 length: 17
J gene: TRBJ1-3
V gene: TRBV2
CDR3 protein: CASSAGYRVRSGNTIYF

CDR3 length: 15
J gene: TRBJ1-5
V gene: TRBV7-8
CDR3 protein: CASSSTGTYYLAQHF

CDR3 length: 18
J gene: TRBJ2-2
V gene: TRBV9
CDR3 protein: CASSARRGWARNTGELFF

CDR3 length: 16
J gene: TRBJ2-3
V gene: TRBV13
CDR3 protein: CASSPSGTPARDTQYF

CDR3 length: 15
J gene: TRBJ1-5
V gene: TRBV7-9
CDR3 protein: CASSHVGTKNQPQHF

CDR3 length: 12
J gene: TRBJ1-2
V gene: TRBV11-2
CDR3 protein: CASSLVGALSTF

CDR3 length: 15
J gene: TRBJ2-7
V gene: TRBV6-2/TRBV6-3
CDR3 protein: CASSWASGGADEQYF

CDR3 length: 15
J gene: TRBJ2-7
V gene: TRBV27
CDR3 protein: CASLTRLGGWDEQYF

CDR3 length: 15
J gene: TRBJ1-5
V gene: TRBV19
CDR3 protein: CASSRDSYSNQPQHF

CDR3 length: 13
J gene: TRBJ1-4
V gene: TRBV30
CDR3 protein: CAWSSRRSEKLFF

CDR3 length: 14
J gene: TRBJ2-5
V gene: TRBV5-4
CDR3 protein: CASSLEGLQETQYF

CDR3 length: 12
J gene: TRBJ1-4
V gene: TRBV9
CDR3 protein: CASSVRGEKLFF

CDR3 length: 13
J gene: TRBJ1-1
V gene: TRBV30
CDR3 protein: CAWSHPNGPRNFF

CDR3 length: 15
J gene: TRBJ2-7
V gene: TRBV14
CDR3 protein: CASSPIDRVYSEQYF

CDR3 length: 15
J gene: TRBJ1-2
V gene: TRBV27
CDR3 protein: CASSFFSGLGGGYTF

CDR3 length: 11
J gene: TRBJ1-1
V gene: TRBV5-1
CDR3 protein: CASAYGTEAFF

CDR3 length: 14
J gene: TRBJ1-4
V gene: TRBV19
CDR3 protein: CASSMIATNEKLFF

CDR3 length: 15
J gene: TRBJ1-5
V gene: TRBV28
CDR3 protein: CASSLAGARNQPQHF

CDR3 length: 14
J gene: TRBJ1-5
V gene: TRBV28
CDR3 protein: CATKRDIGNQPQHF

CDR3 length: 13
J gene: TRBJ1-2
V gene: TRBV11-1
CDR3 protein: CASSPRDGYGYTF

CDR3 length: 14
J gene: TRBJ2-1
V gene: TRBV2
CDR3 protein: CASSRDSSYNEQFF

CDR3 length: 11
J gene: TRBJ1-2
V gene: TRBV9
CDR3 protein: CASSSNYGYTF

CDR3 length: 13
J gene: TRBJ2-5
V gene: TRBV18
CDR3 protein: CASSLRTQETQYF

CDR3 length: 15
J gene: TRBJ1-5
V gene: TRBV7-2
CDR3 protein: CASSLVGQGNQPQHF

CDR3 length: 12
J gene: TRBJ2-3
V gene: TRBV24-1
CDR3 protein: CATSEVTDTQYF

CDR3 length: 14
J gene: TRBJ1-2
V gene: TRBV28
CDR3 protein: CASTSQGLNYGYTF

CDR3 length: 14
J gene: TRBJ2-7
V gene: TRBV6-2/TRBV6-3
CDR3 protein: CASSSTGGRYEQYF

CDR3 length: 15
J gene: TRBJ1-1
V gene: TRBV5-1
CDR3 protein: CASSLDRAQNTEAFF

CDR3 length: 16
J gene: TRBJ1-4
V gene: TRBV10-3
CDR3 protein: CAISDPGEGGLEKLFF

CDR3 length: 16
J gene: TRBJ1-3
V gene: TRBV6-5
CDR3 protein: CASSYSGDSSGNTIYF

CDR3 length: 17
J gene: TRBJ2-6
V gene: TRBV18
CDR3 protein: CASFPTTQGTGANVLTF

CDR3 length: 12
J gene: TRBJ2-7
V gene: TRBV3-1/TRBV3-2
CDR3 protein: CASSQVAYEQYF

CDR3 length: 14
J gene: TRBJ1-2
V gene: TRBV10-3
CDR3 protein: CAIRRTGRDYGYTF

CDR3 length: 13
J gene: TRBJ1-1
V gene: TRBV9
CDR3 protein: CASSVQDRGEAFF

CDR3 length: 14
J gene: TRBJ2-2
V gene: TRBV28
CDR3 protein: CASSSGTYTGELFF

CDR3 length: 15
J gene: TRBJ1-2
V gene: TRBV27
CDR3 protein: CASSKPAGGVGGYTF

CDR3 length: 16
J gene: TRBJ1-1
V gene: TRBV7-9
CDR3 protein: CASSFISGTGNTEAFF